Shown below are 23 T cell receptor beta chains from a single sample sequenced in a study of vaccination effects on CD4 cells after COVID-19. Viral peptide pools were used in the ViraFEST assay to expand antigen-specific CD4+ T cells, and sequencing came afterward. Following 10 days of culture, CD4+ T cells were isolated. Either the mRNA-1273 or the BNT162b2 vaccine was given to participants as two doses. Which antigens these TCRs recognize remains unknown. This table comes from immunoSEQ multiplex PCR, and its TCRdb copy is limited to in-frame clones, with some not included. Here the sample spans some 68,000 clones, about 80% being singletons. The sample consisted of CD4+ T cells from PBMCs cultured with HCoV-229E spike peptides, taken after COVID-19 vaccination. These receptor sequences come from a human donor who received a COVID-19 vaccine.

The V call is TRBV28, the J call TRBJ1-1; D perhaps matches TRBD1 (6 bases). Germline V gene data show CDR1 as MDHEN and CDR2 as SYDVKM. Deletions cut 6 bases from V and 5 bases from J, with 16 bases between. The CDR3 length is 14 residues. As DNA, the CDR3 is TGTGCCAGCAGCCCTGGACAGACCCGTACTGAAGCTTTCTTT. Its translation is CASSPGQTRTEAFF.

The V and J genes are TRBV19 and TRBJ1-1; tentatively, D is TRBD1 (5 bases). The CDR3 has 18 residues. Germline CDR1 LNHDA, CDR2 SQIVND (reference sequence). The ends were cut back, 2 bases at V and 2 bases at J, with 21 bases in the middle. CDR3 sequence (DNA): TGTGCCAGTAGTATATTACCAGGGTCAACTTCCCAAAACACTGAAGCTTTCTTT. It translates to CASSILPGSTSQNTEAFF.

This clone was seen a handful of times. V usage is TRBV19 and J usage is TRBJ1-2; no firm D call. Germline V gives CDR1 LNHDA, CDR2 SQIVND (reference sequence). This CDR3 spans 12 amino acids. Trimming removed 5 bases from V and 8 bases from J, with 12 bases in between. In nucleotides, the CDR3 is TGTGCCAGTAGTCCCCCGGGGAGAGGCTACACCTTC. This sequence encodes CASSPPGRGYTF.

This chain links TRBV5-1 with TRBJ2-5; the D gene could be TRBD1 or TRBD2 (6 bases each). This CDR3 spans 15 amino acids. V was pared by 4 bases and J by 5 bases, with 18 bases between. Looked up from germline, CDR1 is SGHRS and CDR2 is YFSETQ. The DNA for the CDR3 is TGCGCCAGCAGCCCCCGGGACATCCGGGAGGAGACCCAGTACTTC. Translated: CASSPRDIREETQYF.

The genes are TRBV2 and TRBJ1-4; TRBD1 might be the D (6 bases). The germline gives CDR1 SNHLY, CDR2 FYNNEI. V gave up 6 bases and J gave up 8 bases, with 19 bases separating them. This CDR3 region has 15 residues. The CDR3 is CASSDIGGREEKLFF. In DNA form, the CDR3 reads TGTGCCAGCAGCGACATCGGGGGCCGGGAAGAAAAACTGTTTTTT.

The V gene is TRBV10-3, the J gene TRBJ1-2; D not certain. CDR3 length: 12 residues. Trimming shortened V by 2 bases and J by 3 bases, and 4 bases separated the two germline ends. Germline CDR1 reads ENHRY; CDR2 reads SYGVKD. The CDR3 DNA sequence: TGTGCCATCAGTGAGGGCGACTATGGCTACACCTTC. Amino acid sequence: CAISEGDYGYTF.

The gene calls are TRBV5-1 and TRBJ2-5; 9 bases line up with TRBD1. Per the germline V gene, CDR1 is SGHRS and CDR2 is YFSETQ. The junction had 11 bases not matched to a gene; V was cut back by 4 bases and J by 4 bases. The CDR3 has 16 residues. The CDR3 DNA reads as TGCGCCAGCAGCCTGTCCGGGACAGGGAACGCAGAGACCCAGTACTTC. Translated: CASSLSGTGNAETQYF.

The V and J genes are TRBV27 and TRBJ2-5; unclear D gene. This CDR3 contains 14 residues. V was cut by 0 bases and J by 9 bases, with 14 bases left in between. Germline V gene data show CDR1 as MNHEY and CDR2 as SMNVEV (reference sequence). The CDR3 spells CASSLSIQSRAQYF. CDR3 nucleotide sequence: TGTGCCAGCAGTTTATCGATACAGTCAAGAGCCCAGTACTTC.

This clone showed up just once. The rearrangement links TRBV5-1 to TRBJ2-3; 7 bases map to TRBD2. This CDR3 is built from 15 residues. Germline V CDR1 and CDR2: SGHRS, YFSETQ. Losses at the gene ends were 4 bases for V and 2 bases for J; bases not matched to a gene: 7. CDR3 bases: TGCGCCAGCAGCCCCCCAAGCGGGGTCACAGATACGCAGTATTTT. This sequence encodes CASSPPSGVTDTQYF.

Judged by abundance, this clone is medium-sized. The chain has TRBV7-2 and TRBJ2-4; D is perhaps TRBD1 or TRBD2 (5 bases each). The CDR3 is 13 residues long. Germline CDR1 and CDR2: SGHTA and FQGNSA. Between the trimmed V and J ends, which lost 0 bases and 15 bases, there was a span of 15 bases. The CDR3 region is CASSLAYQGRLYF. In nucleotides, the CDR3 is TGTGCCAGCAGCTTAGCGTATCAGGGACGGCTGTACTTC. Looking up the rest from reference TRBV7-2 and TRBJ2-4 gives the full variable domain: GAGVSQSPSNKVTEKGKDVELRCDPISGHTALYWYRQSLGQGLEFLIYFQGNSAPDKSGLPSDRFSAERTGGSVSTLTIQRTQQEDSAVYLCASSLAYQGRLYFGAGTRLSVL.

The J gene is TRBJ2-2, the V gene TRBV27; possible D gene TRBD1, 5 bases. This CDR3 region has 16 residues. V lost 4 bases and J 6 bases, leaving 18 bases between the germline ends. CDR1 is MNHEY, CDR2 SMNVEV, per germline (reference sequence). CDR3 nucleotides: TGTGCCAGCAGTTCTCGGCAGGGCCAGTTGCCCGGGGAGCTGTTTTTT. Residues: CASSSRQGQLPGELFF.

The V call is TRBV5-1, the J call TRBJ2-1, with 12 bases lining up with TRBD2. V gave up 0 bases and J gave up 9 bases; unmatched junction bases: 4. Per the germline V gene, CDR1 is SGHRS and CDR2 is YFSETQ. This CDR3 contains 15 residues. CDR3 DNA sequence: TGCGCCAGCAGCTTGGGACTAGCGGGGGTAGCTGAGCAGTTCTTC. Protein product: CASSLGLAGVAEQFF. Using reference TRBV5-1 and TRBJ2-1 for the parts outside the CDR3, the full variable domain is KAGVTQTPRYLIKTRGQQVTLSCSPISGHRSVSWYQQTPGQGLQFLFEYFSETQRNKGNFPGRFSGRQFSNSRSEMNVSTLELGDSALYLCASSLGLAGVAEQFFGPGTRLTVL.

The chain employs TRBV18 and TRBJ1-2, with TRBD1 matching over 9 bases. Germline V lookup: CDR1 KGHSH, CDR2 LQKENI. The CDR3 is made up of 15 amino acids. Trimming at V came to 3 bases and at J to 1 base, leaving 3 bases not matched to a gene. The CDR3 is CASSPDRGNNYGYTF. DNA of the CDR3: TGTGCCAGCTCACCCGACAGGGGGAATAACTATGGCTACACCTTC. Supplemented by reference TRBV18 and TRBJ1-2, the full variable domain reads NAGVMQNPRHLVRRRGQEARLRCSPMKGHSHVYWYRQLPEEGLKFMVYLQKENIIDESGMPKERFSAEFPKEGPSILRIQQVVRGDSAAYFCASSPDRGNNYGYTFGSGTRLTVV.

This clone came up a few times. The genes are TRBV7-9 and TRBJ2-2, with 9 bases lining up with TRBD1. Germline trimming cut 5 bases from V and 5 bases from J; bases unmatched to any gene: 9. This CDR3 has 16 residues. Germline lookup yields CDR1 SEHNR and CDR2 FQNEAQ (reference sequence). CDR3 protein: CASSSGQGLLTGELFF. CDR3 nucleotide sequence: TGTGCCAGCAGCAGCGGACAGGGGTTGTTGACCGGGGAGCTGTTTTTT.

This clone was seen a single time. V and J are TRBV11-2 and TRBJ1-3; perhaps TRBD1 as D (5 bases). Germline V CDR1 and CDR2: SGHAT, FQNNGV. CDR3 length: 16 amino acids. V was shortened by 3 bases and J by 0 bases, with 12 bases between the two germline ends. CDR3 sequence: CASSFGDRLSGNTIYF. The CDR3 DNA reads TGTGCCAGCAGCTTTGGGGACCGACTCTCTGGAAACACCATATATTTT.

The chain couples TRBV5-1 to TRBJ2-3; D might be TRBD1 (5 bases). Germline V gene sequence: CDR1 SGHRS, CDR2 YFSETQ. V gave up 8 bases and J gave up 0 bases, with 25 bases separating them. The CDR3 consists of 18 residues. The CDR3 DNA reads TGCGCCAGTACTGACGGTCTCTACACAGGTTCTAGCACAGATACGCAGTATTTT. It encodes CASTDGLYTGSSTDTQYF.

This clone was seen a few times. The V gene is TRBV7-3, the J gene TRBJ2-1, with D hard to call. Germline CDR1 SGHTA, CDR2 FQGTGA. The germline V and J ends were trimmed by 1 base and 5 bases, with 6 bases remaining between them. This CDR3 is built from 13 residues. DNA for the CDR3: TGTGCCAGCAGCTTAATCGGCCACAATGAGCAGTTCTTC. Amino acids: CASSLIGHNEQFF.

The chain employs TRBV5-5 and TRBJ2-5; no reliable D call. The germline CDR1 and CDR2 sequences are SGHKS and YYEKEE (reference sequence). Trimming stripped 1 base from V and 4 bases from J, with 5 bases between. CDR3 length equals 12 residues. DNA of the CDR3: TGTGCCAGCAGCTTGTCCCTAGAGACCCAGTACTTC. This codes for CASSLSLETQYF.

The chain recombines TRBV5-1 with TRBJ1-3; a possible D gene is TRBD1 (6 bases). The germline V gene encodes CDR1 SGHRS and CDR2 YFSETQ. With 4 bases removed from V and 4 bases from J, the gap between germline ends came to 12 bases. The CDR3 extends over 14 amino acids. CDR3 bases: TGCGCCAGCAGCCAGGGGATCGCAGGAAACACCATATATTTT. This sequence encodes CASSQGIAGNTIYF.

This clone was seen a single time. The rearrangement joins TRBV3-1 (or the pseudogene TRBV3-2) to TRBJ2-1, with D uncertain. The CDR3 has 12 amino acids. Trimming shortened V by 4 bases and J by 5 bases, and 6 bases separated the two germline ends. CDR1 LGHDT and CDR2 YNNKEL come from the germline V gene (reference sequence). CDR3 DNA: TGTGCCAGCAGCCCCTTCGACAATGAGCAGTTCTTC. It encodes CASSPFDNEQFF.

CDR3 loop: CASIDRATNEKLFF. The CDR3 DNA reads TGTGCCAGTATCGACAGGGCAACTAATGAAAAACTGTTTTTT. V usage is TRBV19 and J usage is TRBJ1-4; TRBD1 matches 7 bases. Germline values: CDR1 LNHDA, CDR2 SQIVND (reference sequence). V trimming: 7 bases; J trimming: 0 bases; junction bases outside the gene matches: 2. There are 14 residues in the CDR3.

The chain couples TRBV6-5 to TRBJ2-3; D might be TRBD1 (5 bases). CDR3 length equals 16 residues. Trimming cost V 2 bases and J 5 bases, with 17 bases left between them. CDR1 and CDR2 (germline): MNHEY, SVGAGI. The CDR3 here is CASSYDGASVGDTQYF. The CDR3 region has the DNA TGTGCCAGCAGTTACGATGGGGCTTCAGTCGGAGATACGCAGTATTTT.

V and J are TRBV28 and TRBJ1-2; 9 nucleotides line up with TRBD1. CDR3 length: 14 amino acids. V gave up 5 bases and J gave up 2 bases; unmatched junction bases: 3. Germline-derived CDR1 and CDR2 are MDHEN and SYDVKM. In DNA, the CDR3 is TGTGCCAGCAGTACTACAGGGGGCAACTATGGCTACACCTTC. It codes for CASSTTGGNYGYTF.